This TCR beta chain was identified during a study of cytomegalovirus exposure and HLA in healthy donors. Note on this clone: Its antigen is as yet unknown.

Whole-study results and caveats: The only immune exposure information that was available was CMV serostatus. Across donors, presence/absence analyses took sequencing depth to be roughly uniform. Researchers reported that a few CMV-associated chains were confirmed in vitro as CMV antigen-specific.

V was shortened by 3 bases and J by 4 bases, with 10 bases between the two germline ends. This CDR3 has 14 residues. From germline, CDR1 is MNHEY and CDR2 SMNVEV (reference sequence). With 60 Vbeta and 13 Jbeta primers, the PCR was carried out. TCRdb's copy holds only in-frame clones and misses some; the assay was immunoSEQ multiplex PCR. The data contain fewer than 150,000 clones, roughly 79% of them singletons. The donors (healthy individuals) were bone marrow donors. The TCR sequence derives from a male donor in good health and CMV-seronegative. The chain recombines TRBV27 with TRBJ2-1, with D perhaps matching TRBD2 (6 bases). Sequenced input: PBMCs. The CDR3 sequence is CASSFGTLYNEQFF. The DNA for the CDR3 is TGTGCCAGCAGTTTCGGGACTCTATACAATGAGCAGTTCTTC.